The present TCR beta chain was sequenced within a study of CD8 T cells in ankylosing spondylitis. General study findings and limits: Blood from ankylosing spondylitis patients appeared to carry a characteristic roughly eight-variant TCR beta motif.

V was cut by 4 bases and J by 2 bases, with 10 bases left in between. Germline V gene sequence: CDR1 SGHRS, CDR2 YFSETQ. The CDR3 covers 15 residues. As for this clonotype: Its antigen is not known.

TCRdb called the 5' RACE reads again in MiXCR, with one record for every CDR3 protein. The sample has some 240,000 distinct CDR3 sequences, 18% seen once. The clonotype was recovered from a male donor with ankylosing spondylitis or in good health (not recorded which). The rearrangement links TRBV5-1 to TRBJ2-6, with a weak D call TRBD1 (5 bases). The sequenced sample consisted of blood, either unsorted or a sorted T cell fraction (not recorded which). DNA for the CDR3: TGCGCCAGCAGCCTGACAGAAACTGGGGCCAACGTCCTGACTTTC. Residues: CASSLTETGANVLTF.